These 13 T cell receptor beta chains were sequenced from one sample in a study of vaccination effects on CD4 cells after COVID-19. Here immunoSEQ multiplex PCR was the method, and the copy in TCRdb shows in-frame clones only, minus some. The sample lists more than 13,000 clones, about 74% occurring once. Pools of viral peptides were used by the ViraFEST assay to expand antigen-specific CD4+ T cells ahead of sequencing. Cells that had been cultured for 10 days were the source of isolated CD4+ T cells. Each participant was administered two doses of either the BNT162b2 or the mRNA-1273 vaccine. The antigens these receptors bind are not known. The sequencing used CD4+ T cells from PBMCs cultured with HCoV-NL63 spike peptides, collected after COVID-19 vaccination. The receptors stem from a human donor who received a COVID-19 vaccine.

The rearrangement links TRBV30 to TRBJ2-4; D possibly corresponds to TRBD2 (6 bases). This CDR3 has 13 residues. CDR1 is GTSNPN, CDR2 SVGIG, per germline (reference sequence). V was shortened by 5 bases and J by 0 bases, with 8 bases between the two germline ends. The CDR3 DNA sequence: TGTGCCTGGTCGGGGGTAGCCAAAAACATTCAGTACTTC. This encodes CAWSGVAKNIQYF.

The chain uses TRBV19 and TRBJ2-3, with 11 bases that match TRBD2. V gave up 4 bases and J gave up 6 bases; unmatched junction bases: 3. This CDR3 region has 14 residues. CDR1 and CDR2 from the germline V gene are LNHDA and SQIVND (reference sequence). This chain's CDR3 is CASSTSGGYDTQYF. The CDR3 nucleotides read TGTGCCAGTAGTACTAGCGGGGGGTATGATACGCAGTATTTT.

This chain joins TRBV3-1 (or the pseudogene TRBV3-2) and TRBJ2-5, with D perhaps being TRBD1 or TRBD2 (5 bases each). V was pared by 6 bases and J by 1 base, with 9 bases between. CDR1 and CDR2 (germline): LGHDT, YNNKEL (reference sequence). The CDR3 is 13 residues long. The CDR3 region has the DNA TGTGCCAGCAGTCTGGGACCCCAAGAGACCCAGTACTTC. This gives the protein CASSLGPQETQYF.

CDR3 protein: CASSQDGTEAFF. In DNA form, the CDR3 reads TGTGCCAGCAGCCAGGACGGGACTGAAGCTTTCTTT. This sequence joins TRBV4-2 and TRBJ1-1; no definite D call. CDR1 and CDR2 (germline): LGHNA, YNFKEQ. V lost 3 bases and J lost 5, with 7 bases in between. The CDR3 extends over 12 amino acids.

J is TRBJ1-1 and V is TRBV19, with unresolved D. There are 15 residues in the CDR3. The germline V gene encodes CDR1 LNHDA and CDR2 SQIVND (reference sequence). V was cut by 6 bases and J by 1 base, with 15 bases left in between. The CDR3 reads CASSDWSSWNTEAFF. CDR3 DNA sequence: TGTGCCAGTAGCGACTGGAGCAGCTGGAACACTGAAGCTTTCTTT.

The rearrangement links TRBV28 to TRBJ2-1; 8 bases fit TRBD2. J lost 6 bases, V lost 7 bases, and 11 bases had no gene match. Germline values: CDR1 MDHEN, CDR2 SYDVKM. This CDR3 comprises 15 residues. CDR3 coding DNA: TGTGCCAGCACTTTGGGGGGGACTAGAGGCAATGAGCAGTTCTTC. Its protein is CASTLGGTRGNEQFF.

This clone turned up a few times. The chain is built from TRBV10-3 and TRBJ1-2, with 8 bases fitting TRBD1. The CDR3 has 13 amino acids. Unmatched junction bases numbered 8, after V lost 10 bases and J lost 4 bases. Germline V gives CDR1 ENHRY, CDR2 SYGVKD. The CDR3 DNA reads as TGTGCCACTTGGGACAGGCTCCCCTATGGCTACACCTTC. This codes for CATWDRLPYGYTF.

The chain combines TRBV19 with TRBJ2-2; D possibly corresponds to TRBD2 (7 bases). This CDR3 spans 14 amino acids. V dropped 8 bases and J dropped 3 bases, with 13 bases sitting between them. Germline CDR1 is LNHDA and CDR2 is SQIVND (reference sequence). In nucleotides, the CDR3 is TGTGCCAGTCAAAGGGGGGGCTACACCGGGGAGCTGTTTTTT. Translated: CASQRGGYTGELFF.

The table lists this clone with a few counts. The chain has TRBV3-1 (or the pseudogene TRBV3-2) and TRBJ1-1; the D gene is possibly TRBD1 (5 bases). Deletions cut 4 bases from V and 3 bases from J, with 6 bases between. Germline CDR1 and CDR2: LGHDT and YNNKEL (reference sequence). The CDR3 loop spans 12 amino acids. The CDR3 nucleotides read TGTGCCAGCAGCCCGGGGGACACTGAAGCTTTCTTT. It codes for CASSPGDTEAFF.

This clone was seen a handful of times. V and J are TRBV2 and TRBJ2-1; the D is unclear. Trimming left V 3 bases short and J 4 bases short, with 13 bases between. Germline V gives CDR1 SNHLY, CDR2 FYNNEI. The CDR3 runs to 15 residues. DNA of the CDR3: TGTGCCAGCAGTGATAGTCGGTCAAGATACAATGAGCAGTTCTTC. As protein: CASSDSRSRYNEQFF.

V and J are TRBV29-1 and TRBJ2-7, with 13 nucleotides matching TRBD2. The ends lost 7 bases at V and 5 bases at J; junction bases unmatched: 2. This CDR3 region has 12 residues. Germline CDR1 reads SQVTM; CDR2 reads ANQGSEA. CDR3 loop: CSAGLAGDEQYF. Written as DNA, the CDR3 is TGCAGCGCTGGACTAGCGGGAGACGAGCAGTACTTC.

The chain employs TRBV29-1 and TRBJ2-7; a possible D gene is TRBD1 (6 bases). This CDR3 comprises 11 residues. Trimming took off 6 bases at V and 6 bases at J, with 12 bases between the two ends. The germline CDR1 and CDR2 sequences are SQVTM and ANQGSEA. CDR3 residues: CSVRTGFEQYF. The CDR3 nucleotides are TGCAGCGTGCGAACAGGGTTCGAGCAGTACTTC.

The chain carries TRBV2 and TRBJ1-4; TRBD1 might be the D (5 bases). The CDR3 spans 15 residues. The germline gives CDR1 SNHLY, CDR2 FYNNEI. Trimming cost V 7 bases and J 3 bases, with 15 bases left between them. CDR3 loop: CASNPGRGPNEKLFF. CDR3 sequence (DNA): TGTGCCAGCAATCCAGGAAGGGGACCTAATGAAAAACTGTTTTTT. Together with reference TRBV2 and TRBJ1-4, the CDR3 gives the full variable domain: EPEVTQTPSHQVTQMGQEVILRCVPISNHLYFYWYRQILGQKVEFLVSFYNNEISEKSEIFDDQFSVERPDGSNFTLKIRSTKLEDSAMYFCASNPGRGPNEKLFFGSGTQLSVL.